Sequencing of this T cell receptor beta chain was carried out in a study of cytomegalovirus exposure and HLA in healthy donors. General study findings and limits: Previous analysis showed most TCR beta V segments were productive about 87% or about 30% of the time.

Comments on this clone: Antigen unknown.

PCR used 60 Vbeta primers and 13 Jbeta primers. Authors' processing steps: A later analysis tallied tens of millions of unique TCR beta chains, about 12 million of them shared. Data came from immunoSEQ multiplex PCR; TCRdb stores just in-frame clones and leaves some out. V, J and clone size derive from that table, while D and trimming were established from the DNA sequence. The sample shows over 140,000 clones, more than 75% of them seen only once. Germline V gene sequence: CDR1 MGHDK, CDR2 SYGVNS. The CDR3 is made up of 12 amino acids. V was cut by 4 bases and J by 2 bases, with 5 bases left in between.

The sequence was obtained from a man aged 45 to 65 in good health and CMV-seronegative. This chain connects TRBV25-1 to TRBJ1-2; TRBD1 is a possible D gene (5 bases). Sequenced sample: PBMCs. CDR3: CASSGQNYGYTF. The CDR3, as DNA: TGTGCCAGCAGTGGACAGAACTATGGCTACACCTTC.